The 25 T cell receptor beta chains below come from one sample, sequenced in a study of blood T cell repertoires in COVID-19. Generated by immunoSEQ multiplex PCR, the TCRdb table keeps only in-frame clones and is missing some. The data hold hundreds of thousands of clones, with 90% observed a single time. Sequenced material: peripheral blood. Receptor source: a woman aged 40 to 50 with COVID-19, enrolled during active disease.

This clone turned up a few times. Other DNA sequences in the sample encode the same CDR3. This chain joins TRBV7-3 and TRBJ2-3; the D gene is possibly TRBD1 (7 bases). Germline V gives CDR1 SGHTA, CDR2 FQGTGA. The CDR3 runs to 15 residues. The V end was cut by 6 bases, the J end by 0 bases, with 13 bases between. The CDR3 DNA reads TGTGCCAGCAGTCGAGCAGGGGGGAGCACAGATACGCAGTATTTT. Translating gives CASSRAGGSTDTQYF.

The gene calls are TRBV12-5 and TRBJ2-3; TRBD2 aligns across 11 bases. V was pared by 0 bases and J by 2 bases, with 22 bases of the junction left unmatched. The CDR3 extends over 23 amino acids. Per germline, CDR1 LGHNT and CDR2 FRNRAP. The CDR3 reads CASGLVPPPGSGGVSLVTDTQYF. Here the CDR3 DNA reads TGTGCTAGTGGTTTGGTACCCCCCCCAGGTAGCGGGGGGGTCTCGTTAGTCACAGATACGCAGTATTTT.

For the CDR3, the DNA is TGCGCCAGCAGCCCCTTGCTAGCGGGAAACAATGAGCAGTTCTTC. Translated: CASSPLLAGNNEQFF. The rearrangement links TRBV5-1 to TRBJ2-1, with 9 bases identical to TRBD2. The CDR3 runs 15 residues. Trimming took 4 bases from V and 5 from J; bases not matched to a gene: 7. Looked up from germline, CDR1 is SGHRS and CDR2 is YFSETQ.

This chain connects TRBV7-2 to TRBJ1-1, with 7 bases aligning to TRBD1. The germline V gene encodes CDR1 SGHTA and CDR2 FQGNSA. The CDR3 length is 13 residues. The V gene end was trimmed by 4 bases and the J gene end by 10 bases; junction bases not matched to a gene: 9. In DNA, the CDR3 is TGTGCCAGCAGCTCCCGACAGGGTAGTGGAGCTTTCTTT. Amino acid sequence: CASSSRQGSGAFF.

The chain is built from TRBV11-2 and TRBJ1-1; unclear D gene. The CDR3 consists of 12 residues. Germline CDR1 reads SGHAT; CDR2 reads FQNNGV. Trimming left V 0 bases short and J 10 bases short, with 9 bases between. The CDR3 coding sequence is TGTGCCAGCAGCTTAGAAGGGAGTCGAGCTTTCTTT. This gives the protein CASSLEGSRAFF. Drawing the rest from reference TRBV11-2 and TRBJ1-1, the complete variable domain is EAGVAQSPRYKIIEKRQSVAFWCNPISGHATLYWYQQILGQGPKLLIQFQNNGVVDDSQLPKDRFSAERLKGVDSTLKIQPAKLEDSAVYLCASSLEGSRAFFGQGTRLTVV.

This chain connects TRBV9 to TRBJ2-1; 8 nucleotides line up with TRBD1. V lost 0 bases to trimming and J lost 4 bases; unmatched junction nucleotides: 12. Germline V lookup: CDR1 SGDLS, CDR2 YYNGEE. This CDR3 contains 18 residues. The CDR3 DNA reads as TGTGCCAGCAGCGTAGACGGCCAGGGGGCGAGAATGTACAATGAGCAGTTCTTC. This translates into CASSVDGQGARMYNEQFF.

This sequence joins TRBV5-4 and TRBJ2-5; possibly TRBD2 for D (6 bases). Trimming pared 0 bases from V and 0 bases from J, leaving 15 bases between. CDR1 and CDR2 from the germline V gene are SGHNT and YYREEE (reference sequence). The CDR3 consists of 17 residues. The CDR3 spells CASSLAGMWGDQETQYF. CDR3 DNA: TGTGCCAGCAGCTTGGCGGGAATGTGGGGGGACCAAGAGACCCAGTACTTC.

J is TRBJ1-5 and V is TRBV28; 10 nucleotides align to TRBD1. CDR3 length: 16 amino acids. J was trimmed by 2 bases and V by 6 bases; bases with no gene match: 7. From germline, CDR1 is MDHEN and CDR2 SYDVKM. CDR3 in amino acids: CASSLPGTGGNQPQHF. The CDR3 DNA is TGTGCCAGCAGCCTTCCCGGGACAGGGGGCAATCAGCCCCAGCATTTT. The variable domain in full, completed from reference TRBV28 and TRBJ1-5, reads DVKVTQSSRYLVKRTGEKVFLECVQDMDHENMFWYRQDPGLGLRLIYFSYDVKMKEKGDIPEGYSVSREKKERFSLILESASTNQTSMYLCASSLPGTGGNQPQHFGDGTRLSIL.

This chain links TRBV3-1 (or the pseudogene TRBV3-2) with TRBJ2-7, with no clear D. Deletions cut 3 bases from V and 3 bases from J, with 6 bases between. This CDR3 region has 12 residues. CDR1 is LGHDT and CDR2 is YNNKEL in the germline V gene (reference sequence). CDR3 in amino acids: CASSHAIYEQYF. CDR3 coding DNA: TGTGCCAGCAGCCATGCTATCTACGAGCAGTACTTC.

V gene TRBV27 combines with J gene TRBJ1-4; 7 bases agree with TRBD1. CDR3 length equals 15 residues. The trim removed 6 bases at V and 2 bases at J, leaving 6 bases unmatched. CDR1 MNHEY and CDR2 SMNVEV come from the germline V gene (reference sequence). Written as DNA, the CDR3 is TGTGCCAGCAGCTTCCAACAGGGGACTAATGAAAAACTGTTTTTT. Translation: CASSFQQGTNEKLFF. Together with reference TRBV27 and TRBJ1-4, the CDR3 gives the full variable domain: EAQVTQNPRYLITVTGKKLTVTCSQNMNHEYMSWYRQDPGLGLRQIYYSMNVEVTDKGDVPEGYKVSRKEKRNFPLILESPSPNQTSLYFCASSFQQGTNEKLFFGSGTQLSVL.

The chain recombines TRBV25-1 with TRBJ1-1; D possibly corresponds to TRBD1 (6 bases). This CDR3 is built from 14 residues. Germline V gene sequence: CDR1 MGHDK, CDR2 SYGVNS. V lost 4 bases to trimming and J lost 7 bases, with 16 bases between them. CDR3 sequence (DNA): TGTGCCAGCAGTGTCACAGGGAATTCCGGTGAAGCTTTCTTT. Translated, it gives CASSVTGNSGEAFF.

The rearrangement joins TRBV4-3 to TRBJ1-6; a possible D gene is TRBD1 (6 bases). The CDR3 has 16 residues. V shed 4 bases and J shed 6 bases, with 16 bases lying between them. Per germline, CDR1 LGHNA and CDR2 YSLEER. CDR3 region: CASSPSRDTLNSPLHF. As DNA, the CDR3 is TGCGCCAGCAGCCCATCCCGGGACACGCTTAATTCACCCCTCCACTTT.

This chain uses TRBV5-1 with TRBJ1-5; TRBD1 matches at 9 bases. CDR3 length equals 15 residues. Germline-derived CDR1 and CDR2 are SGHRS and YFSETQ. Germline trimming cut 4 bases from V and 6 bases from J; bases unmatched to any gene: 8. CDR3 residues: CASSPQGAAGQPQHF. The CDR3 DNA sequence: TGCGCCAGCAGCCCACAGGGGGCGGCCGGTCAGCCCCAGCATTTT.

The chain recombines TRBV7-2 with TRBJ2-7; D not certain. The V gene's germline CDR1 is SGHTA and CDR2 FQGNSA. CDR3 length: 15 amino acids. V shed 1 base and J shed 0 bases, with 10 bases lying between them. CDR3 in amino acids: CASSLVGKNSYEQYF. The CDR3 DNA is TGTGCCAGCAGCTTAGTTGGCAAGAACTCCTACGAGCAGTACTTC.

V and J are TRBV3-1 (or the pseudogene TRBV3-2) and TRBJ2-7; the D gene is possibly TRBD2 (5 bases). From germline, CDR1 is LGHDT and CDR2 YNNKEL (reference sequence). This CDR3 spans 15 amino acids. The V end lost 4 bases, the J end lost 4 bases, and 17 bases lay between the germline ends. The CDR3 DNA is TGTGCCAGCAGCCCCCGCAGAGCGGTATCTTACGAGCAGTACTTC. It specifies CASSPRRAVSYEQYF.

The chain combines TRBV27 with TRBJ1-6, with D perhaps TRBD1 (6 bases). CDR1 is MNHEY and CDR2 is SMNVEV in the germline V gene (reference sequence). Trimming shortened V by 0 bases and J by 7 bases, and 13 bases separated the two germline ends. This CDR3 contains 16 residues. CDR3 DNA sequence: TGTGCCAGCAGTTTATCTTCGGGACACATAAATTCACCCCTCCACTTT. This sequence encodes CASSLSSGHINSPLHF.

The gene calls are TRBV30 and TRBJ1-6; 8 nucleotides align to TRBD1. Germline CDR1 is GTSNPN and CDR2 is SVGIG (reference sequence). The CDR3 loop spans 16 amino acids. The V and J ends lost 3 bases and 7 bases, in that order; junction bases with no gene match: 11. CDR3 sequence reads: CAWRDRSGTGNSPLHF. CDR3 in DNA: TGTGCCTGGAGGGATAGATCCGGGACAGGAAATTCACCCCTCCACTTT.

This chain connects TRBV29-1 to TRBJ1-2; no clear D. CDR3 size: 13 residues. The germline V gene encodes CDR1 SQVTM and CDR2 ANQGSEA. Trimming shortened V by 4 bases and J by 4 bases, and 13 bases separated the two germline ends. CDR3 region: CSVAYTAAYGYTF. The CDR3 bases are TGCAGCGTTGCCTACACTGCGGCCTATGGCTACACCTTC.

This chain links TRBV29-1 with TRBJ2-5, with D perhaps TRBD2 (5 bases). V shed 4 bases and J shed 4 bases, with 10 bases lying between them. The CDR3 has 12 amino acids. The germline gives CDR1 SQVTM, CDR2 ANQGSEA. CDR3 region: CSVVGSSETQYF. CDR3 nucleotides: TGCAGCGTTGTTGGGAGTTCAGAGACCCAGTACTTC. The full variable domain, in which reference TRBV29-1 and TRBJ2-5 provide the parts outside the CDR3, is SAVISQKPSRDICQRGTSLTIQCQVDSQVTMMFWYRQQPGQSLTLIATANQGSEATYESGFVIDKFPISRPNLTFSTLTVSNMSPEDSSIYLCSVVGSSETQYFGPGTRLLVL.

This rearrangement joins TRBV28 to TRBJ1-4; 8 bases are shared with TRBD1. The J segment lost 3 bases and the V segment lost 7 bases, leaving 4 bases of the junction unmatched. The CDR3 consists of 14 residues. Per germline, CDR1 MDHEN and CDR2 SYDVKM. As DNA, the CDR3 is TGTGCCAGCAAGACAGGGGTACCTAATGAAAAACTGTTTTTT. This codes for CASKTGVPNEKLFF.

V and J are TRBV5-4 and TRBJ1-4, with D possibly being TRBD1 (5 bases). This CDR3 spans 15 amino acids. V was cut by 2 bases and J by 4 bases, with 12 bases left in between. Germline CDR1 reads SGHNT; CDR2 reads YYREEE (reference sequence). CDR3 loop: CASSLTGASNEKLFF. CDR3 in DNA: TGTGCCAGCAGCTTAACAGGAGCTAGTAATGAAAAACTGTTTTTT.

The chain employs TRBV28 and TRBJ1-2, with D perhaps matching TRBD1 (5 bases). Trimming took 2 bases from V and 6 from J, leaving 7 bases between them. Germline lookup yields CDR1 MDHEN and CDR2 SYDVKM. This CDR3 comprises 12 residues. Here the CDR3 reads CASSLQGDGYTF. The CDR3 DNA follows: TGTGCCAGCAGTTTACAAGGGGATGGCTACACCTTC.

The table lists this clone with a count of one. The chain carries TRBV11-2 and TRBJ1-6; tentative D call: TRBD1 (6 bases). CDR3 length: 16 amino acids. Germline values: CDR1 SGHAT, CDR2 FQNNGV. The V and J ends lost 3 bases and 6 bases respectively, with 15 bases between them. The DNA for the CDR3 is TGTGCCAGCAGCTTCACCCTACAGGGTGGTAATTCACCCCTCCACTTT. Protein sequence: CASSFTLQGGNSPLHF.

The chain has TRBV30 and TRBJ2-7, with 9 positions matching TRBD1. J lost 3 bases, V lost 3 bases, and 6 bases had no gene match. Germline V lookup: CDR1 GTSNPN, CDR2 SVGIG (reference sequence). This CDR3 region has 14 residues. CDR3 coding DNA: TGTGCCTGGAGACATCCGGGACAGGGCTACGAGCAGTACTTC. Translating gives CAWRHPGQGYEQYF.

This clone was seen only a few times. The J gene is TRBJ1-4, the V gene TRBV2; TRBD1 matches 7 bases. The germline V gene has CDR1 SNHLY and CDR2 FYNNEI. The CDR3 consists of 14 residues. The J segment lost 7 bases and the V segment lost 6 bases, leaving 8 bases of the junction unmatched. For the CDR3, the DNA is TGTGCCAGCAGCCAGGACAGGAGGGGTGAAAAACTGTTTTTT. This translates into CASSQDRRGEKLFF. Based on the CDR3 plus reference TRBV2 and TRBJ1-4, the full variable domain is EPEVTQTPSHQVTQMGQEVILRCVPISNHLYFYWYRQILGQKVEFLVSFYNNEISEKSEIFDDQFSVERPDGSNFTLKIRSTKLEDSAMYFCASSQDRRGEKLFFGSGTQLSVL.